Following are 13 T cell receptor beta chains from one sample sequenced in a study of blood T cell repertoires in COVID-19. Assay: immunoSEQ multiplex PCR; the TCRdb copy retains only in-frame clones and omits some. The sample has roughly 250,000 clones; about 89% are singletons. The sequenced sample was peripheral blood. These receptors all come from a young man with acute or convalescent COVID-19.

The chain joins TRBV5-1 to TRBJ1-4, with D uncertain. Germline loops: CDR1 SGHRS, CDR2 YFSETQ. V shed 1 base and J shed 3 bases, with 10 bases lying between them. This CDR3 has 15 residues. CDR3 residues: CASSLNTGANEKLFF. DNA for the CDR3: TGCGCCAGCAGCTTGAACACTGGAGCTAATGAAAAACTGTTTTTT.

This clone was found once. V is TRBV13 and J is TRBJ2-3; TRBD2 agrees at 8 bases. Germline loops: CDR1 PRHDT, CDR2 FYEKMQ (reference sequence). Germline trimming cut 1 base from V and 5 bases from J; bases unmatched to any gene: 5. The length of the CDR3 is 15 residues. CDR3 in amino acids: CASSLAGGVGDTQYF. In DNA form, the CDR3 reads TGTGCCAGCAGCTTAGCGGGAGGGGTTGGAGATACGCAGTATTTT.

This clone has a handful of counts. The J gene is TRBJ1-4, the V gene TRBV19; tentative D call: TRBD1 (5 bases). This CDR3 contains 13 residues. Germline V gene sequence: CDR1 LNHDA, CDR2 SQIVND (reference sequence). Trimming took 3 bases from V and 8 from J, leaving 10 bases between them. The chain's CDR3 is CASSMDIAEKLFF. The CDR3 coding sequence is TGTGCCAGTAGTATGGACATAGCCGAAAAACTGTTTTTT.

The chain joins TRBV28 to TRBJ2-7; the match to TRBD2 covers 8 bases. CDR3 length: 14 residues. From germline, CDR1 is MDHEN and CDR2 SYDVKM. The V segment lost 5 bases and the J segment 6 bases; nucleotides outside the gene matches: 9. For the CDR3, the DNA is TGTGCCAGCAGTCTTAGCGGGGAGGTTTTCGAGCAGTACTTC. This translates into CASSLSGEVFEQYF.

The V and J genes are TRBV2 and TRBJ1-1; the D is unclear. Germline V gives CDR1 SNHLY, CDR2 FYNNEI. Trimming stripped 6 bases from V and 5 bases from J, with 13 bases between. CDR3 size: 13 residues. The CDR3 coding sequence is TGTGCCAGCAGCCCCAAGGAGGTTACTGAAGCTTTCTTT. This sequence encodes CASSPKEVTEAFF.

J is TRBJ1-6 and V is TRBV30, with 10 bases identical to TRBD1. Per germline, CDR1 GTSNPN and CDR2 SVGIG (reference sequence). The trim removed 5 bases at V and 5 bases at J, leaving 15 bases unmatched. This CDR3 has 18 amino acids. The CDR3: CAWGKGTGVPWNNSPLHF. The CDR3, as DNA: TGTGCCTGGGGAAAAGGGACAGGGGTACCTTGGAATAATTCACCCCTCCACTTT.

The chain is built from TRBV29-1 and TRBJ2-1; TRBD2 matches 7 bases. Trimming took 6 bases from V and 7 from J; bases not matched to a gene: 12. This CDR3 region has 14 residues. Germline assignment: CDR1 SQVTM and CDR2 ANQGSEA. The CDR3 sequence: CSVQTRGDGNEQFF. Written as DNA, the CDR3 is TGCAGCGTCCAAACTCGGGGGGATGGGAATGAGCAGTTCTTC.

This clone has just one count. V is TRBV19 and J is TRBJ2-6, with 8 bases that match TRBD1. The CDR3 extends over 16 amino acids. Germline CDR1 is LNHDA and CDR2 is SQIVND (reference sequence). The ends lost 3 bases at V and 2 bases at J; junction bases unmatched: 3. CDR3 amino acids: CASSIRQGPGANVLTF. The CDR3 DNA follows: TGTGCCAGTAGTATCAGACAGGGGCCTGGGGCCAACGTCCTGACTTTC. Supplemented by reference TRBV19 and TRBJ2-6, the full variable domain reads DGGITQSPKYLFRKEGQNVTLSCEQNLNHDAMYWYRQDPGQGLRLIYYSQIVNDFQKGDIAEGYSVSREKKESFPLTVTSAQKNPTAFYLCASSIRQGPGANVLTFGAGSRLTVL.

The chain uses TRBV9 and TRBJ1-1, with 7 bases lining up with TRBD1. This CDR3 has 15 residues. V was pared by 3 bases and J by 6 bases, with 11 bases of the junction left unmatched. Germline CDR1 SGDLS, CDR2 YYNGEE. For the CDR3, the DNA is TGTGCCAGCAGCGAGACAGGGTCGGAATGGGCTGAAGCTTTCTTT. Protein: CASSETGSEWAEAFF.

The chain has TRBV6-2 or TRBV6-3 and TRBJ1-6, with 7 bases identical to TRBD1. Germline-derived CDR1 and CDR2 are MNHEY and SVGEGT. This CDR3 region has 14 residues. J lost 8 bases, V lost 5 bases, and 6 bases had no gene match. The CDR3 reads CASSRDRVDSPLHF. The DNA of the CDR3 is TGTGCCAGCAGTCGAGACAGGGTGGATTCACCCCTCCACTTT.

The V and J genes are TRBV11-1 and TRBJ1-1, with 7 bases that match TRBD1. The CDR3 has 15 amino acids. V lost 5 bases, J lost 1 base, and 7 bases stayed unmatched. Germline V gives CDR1 SGHAT, CDR2 FQDESV (reference sequence). The CDR3: CASSRQGLANTEAFF. In DNA, the CDR3 is TGTGCCAGCAGCCGACAGGGTCTCGCGAACACTGAAGCTTTCTTT. Combining the CDR3 with reference TRBV11-1 and TRBJ1-1 gives the whole variable domain EAEVAQSPRYKITEKSQAVAFWCDPISGHATLYWYRQILGQGPELLVQFQDESVVDDSQLPKDRFSAERLKGVDSTLKIQPAELGDSAMYLCASSRQGLANTEAFFGQGTRLTVV.

There are a few counts of this clone. Other nucleotide sequences from this sample produce the same CDR3. The chain uses TRBV7-3 and TRBJ1-1; no clear D gene. V lost 0 bases, J lost 1 base, and 3 bases lay in between. Looked up from germline, CDR1 is SGHTA and CDR2 is FQGTGA. This CDR3 spans 13 amino acids. This CDR3 reads CASSLTANTEAFF. The CDR3 DNA reads TGTGCCAGCAGCTTAACAGCGAACACTGAAGCTTTCTTT.

The chain couples TRBV5-1 to TRBJ2-1; D might be TRBD1 (5 bases). Germline V CDR1 and CDR2: SGHRS, YFSETQ. V lost 2 bases, J lost 2 bases, and 14 bases lay in between. This CDR3 has 16 amino acids. The CDR3 is CASSLRGIGTYNEQFF. In nucleotides, the CDR3 is TGCGCCAGCAGCTTAAGGGGTATCGGAACCTACAATGAGCAGTTCTTC.